This TCR beta chain was captured in a study of OX40 agonist ivuxolimab in advanced cancers. Across the whole study: Anti-PD-1, anti-PD-L1 or anti-CTLA-4 therapy given earlier was allowed, and 40% had some.

Findings and limits, study-wide: Also showing low normalized T-cell clonal expansion were some of the nonresponders. Averaging showed that CD8+ T cells had more expanded clones than CD4+ did.

As concerns this clone: Its target is not known.

Sequencing used immunoSEQ multiplex PCR; TCRdb keeps in-frame clones, though not all of them. The sample contains around 100,000 clones, roughly 87% of which appear only once. The CDR3 runs 15 residues. The germline gives CDR1 SGDLS, CDR2 YYNGEE. The germline V and J ends were trimmed by 0 bases and 6 bases, with 10 bases remaining between them. The chain is built from TRBV9 and TRBJ1-6; tentative D call: TRBD1 (5 bases). This TCR derives from an adult with an advanced solid tumor such as melanoma, head and neck, liver or kidney cancer. The material sequenced was CD4+ or CD8+ T cells sorted from blood, taken in a trial of the OX40 agonist ivuxolimab. The CDR3 DNA reads TGTGCCAGCAGCGTAGTGCCAGGGATTAATTCACCCCTCCACTTT. It yields the protein CASSVVPGINSPLHF. Complete variable domain (other parts from reference TRBV9 and TRBJ1-6): DSGVTQTPKHLITATGQRVTLRCSPRSGDLSVYWYQQSLDQGLQFLIQYYNGEERAKGNILERFSAQQFPDLHSELNLSSLELGDSALYFCASSVVPGINSPLHFGNGTRLTVT.